The 10 T cell receptor beta chains reported below all come from one sample, sequenced in a study of blood T cell repertoires in COVID-19. The data were produced by immunoSEQ multiplex PCR, yet TCRdb's version contains in-frame clones alone and is incomplete. Here the sample spans 450,000 to 500,000 clones, about nine tenths being singletons. Material: PBMCs or T cells enriched from blood (not recorded which). The receptors were gathered from a woman aged 55-75 years who had recovered from COVID-19.

In the case of this clone: At the DNA level, this CDR3 is encoded by other sequences in the same sample as well. The chain uses TRBV5-1 and TRBJ1-1; no clear D gene. Between the trimmed V and J ends, which lost 0 bases and 0 bases, there was a span of 6 bases. The CDR3 is 14 amino acids. Germline-derived CDR1 and CDR2 are SGHRS and YFSETQ. The CDR3 DNA is TGCGCCAGCAGCTTGGGCGGTCTGAACACTGAAGCTTTCTTT. Translation gives CASSLGGLNTEAFF.

The chain has TRBV19 and TRBJ2-3; TRBD2 matches at 8 bases. V shed 3 bases and J 7 bases; nucleotides not matched to a gene: 9. The CDR3 is 15 residues long. The germline V gene has CDR1 LNHDA and CDR2 SQIVND (reference sequence). The CDR3 is CASSINGGGTNTQYF. CDR3 sequence (DNA): TGTGCCAGTAGTATCAACGGGGGGGGCACGAATACGCAGTATTTT.

The chain is built from TRBV6-5 and TRBJ2-7; the D gene is possibly TRBD2 (6 bases). V was pared by 5 bases and J by 0 bases, with 14 bases between. Germline CDR1 and CDR2: MNHEY and SVGAGI. The CDR3 extends over 15 amino acids. CDR3 protein: CASSTGSRSSYEQYV. The CDR3 nucleotides are TGTGCCAGCAGTACCGGGAGTAGAAGCTCCTACGAGCAGTACGTC.

The chain links TRBV6-4 to TRBJ2-2, with 9 positions matching TRBD2. V shed 8 bases, J shed 4 bases, and the junction held 17 bases outside the gene matches. Germline-derived CDR1 and CDR2 are MRHNA and SNTAGT. CDR3 size: 18 residues. The CDR3 spells CASLSVPQRGDVTGELFF. The CDR3 DNA reads TGTGCCAGCCTCTCTGTTCCCCAGCGGGGGGACGTCACCGGGGAGCTGTTTTTT.

The chain employs TRBV2 and TRBJ2-3; D is uncertain. V was clipped by 2 bases and J by 7 bases, with 4 bases between them. The CDR3 runs to 11 residues. CDR1 is SNHLY, CDR2 FYNNEI, per germline. The CDR3 DNA reads as TGTGCCAGCAGTGAACGGTATACGCAGTATTTT. Translation gives CASSERYTQYF.

The chain recombines TRBV5-4 with TRBJ2-3; TRBD1 aligns across 10 bases. The CDR3 is 14 amino acids. V trimming: 5 bases; J trimming: 4 bases; junction bases outside the gene matches: 4. Germline V gene data show CDR1 as SGHNT and CDR2 as YYREEE (reference sequence). As DNA, the CDR3 is TGTGCCAGCAGGACGGGACAGGGGCCAGATACGCAGTATTTT. The encoded protein is CASRTGQGPDTQYF.

This chain uses TRBV5-4 with TRBJ2-5, with 16 bases that match TRBD2. The germline V gene encodes CDR1 SGHNT and CDR2 YYREEE (reference sequence). There are 18 residues in the CDR3. V was clipped by 4 bases and J by 5 bases; unmatched bases: 11. This CDR3 reads CASSRVGTSGGAVETQYF. The CDR3 nucleotides read TGTGCCAGCAGCCGGGTCGGGACTAGCGGGGGGGCCGTCGAGACCCAGTACTTC.

The rearrangement links TRBV30 to TRBJ2-2, with a weak D call TRBD1 (8 bases). The CDR3 is 15 amino acids. V lost 4 bases to trimming and J lost 4 bases, with 16 bases between them. Germline CDR1 GTSNPN, CDR2 SVGIG (reference sequence). The CDR3: CAWNQQGGITGELFF. In nucleotides, the CDR3 is TGTGCCTGGAATCAACAGGGGGGGATCACCGGGGAGCTGTTTTTT.

The rearrangement uses TRBV29-1 and TRBJ1-4; D is ambiguous. Trimming removed 1 base at V and 9 bases at J, with 9 bases between. The CDR3 consists of 12 residues. From germline, CDR1 is SQVTM and CDR2 ANQGSEA. CDR3 region: CSVEGESKKLFF. DNA of the CDR3: TGCAGCGTTGAAGGGGAGTCGAAAAAACTGTTTTTT. Full variable domain (remainder filled in from reference TRBV29-1 and TRBJ1-4): SAVISQKPSRDICQRGTSLTIQCQVDSQVTMMFWYRQQPGQSLTLIATANQGSEATYESGFVIDKFPISRPNLTFSTLTVSNMSPEDSSIYLCSVEGESKKLFFGSGTQLSVL.

The chain combines TRBV7-2 with TRBJ2-1; TRBD2 matches 8 bases. Germline trimming cut 1 base from V and 4 bases from J; bases unmatched to any gene: 6. Germline V CDR1 and CDR2: SGHTA, FQGNSA. This CDR3 is 16 amino acids long. CDR3 amino acids: CASSLEGTRLYNEQFF. The CDR3 DNA follows: TGTGCCAGCAGCTTAGAGGGGACTAGGCTTTACAATGAGCAGTTCTTC.